This note documents a single TCR beta chain sequence. This clone's antigen is unknown. The DNA is left out, because the CDR3 cannot be placed on it with certainty; the CDR3 is given as TCRdb lists it. Sequencing took place on an Illumina HiSeq 2000. Multiplex PCR amplification was used to generate the TCR beta chain libraries. High-throughput sequencing was used to analyze the amplified TCR beta chain products. The public reads were run again by TCRdb, first through fastp at Q25 and then through MiXCR, and only productive beta chains were kept. When rows share a CDR3 protein, they turn into one entry using the most common DNA and genes. This sample comprises about 89,000 distinct CDR3 sequences, around 29% of them detected only once. The top ten clones comprise over 7.5% of the sample. This sample was taken from a study of breast tumors, draining lymph nodes, adjacent tissues (dated by TCRdb to about 2016). As for the study more broadly: Breast cancer patients provided tumor, adjacent nontumor tissue and axillary lymph nodes, and the study compared the TCR beta repertoires across these three sources. In human breast cancer, the study set out to evaluate how tumor, surrounding tissue and draining lymph node repertoires relate to one another and whether T cells may move between these sites. Findings and caveats that apply to the study as a whole: Tumor and nontumor tissue repertoires were significantly more similar in luminal-like than in basal-like breast cancer. Tumors showed preferential V and J gene usage, and their T-cell repertoire diversity fell below that of lymph nodes yet above that of nontumor tissue. The data were considered consistent with the idea that most tumor T cells come from the lymph node and then expand in tumor tissue. The study presented the conclusion that tumor T cells originate in lymph nodes as consistent with a hypothesis, not as something directly demonstrated.

The lymph node samples were taken from the axillary draining lymph nodes of breast cancer patients. The sample consisted of axillary lymph node tissue. The sequence was collected from a female donor with breast cancer. Some clones in this sample may be carry-over from other donors' samples.

The CDR3 loop reads CDSSFYICSARSLADSYNEQFF. The sequence joins TRBV7-9 to TRBJ2-1; TRBD2, as called in the table, went unchecked against the DNA. The germline V gene (reference sequence) gives CDR1 as SEHNR and CDR2 as FQNEAQ. The CDR3, cysteine through phenylalanine, is 22 amino acids long.